This TCR beta chain was captured by sequencing in a study of identifying expanded T cells in peripheral blood. Points on this clone: The antigen is undetermined.

Study results and caveats: Variance in clone template counts between approximately two-week samples significantly increased with total template count across all healthy donors. About 1.3 clones differed between technical replicates, versus around 15 and 19 over time.

Germline CDR1 is MDHEN and CDR2 is SYDVKM. This CDR3 region has 16 residues. With V trimmed by 2 bases and J by 3 bases, 6 bases remained unmatched. The table came from immunoSEQ multiplex PCR; TCRdb's copy has only in-frame clones and leaves some out. The sample gives approximately 100,000 clones, around 88% of which show up once; 15% to 20% is in the top ten. This TCR came from a person aged 18 to 75 in good health. Sample: blood. V gene TRBV28 combines with J gene TRBJ1-4, with 7 bases identical to TRBD1. The CDR3 DNA reads as TGTGCCAGCAGTTTAATTGGGACAGCTTCTAATGAAAAACTGTTTTTT. The encoded protein is CASSLIGTASNEKLFF.